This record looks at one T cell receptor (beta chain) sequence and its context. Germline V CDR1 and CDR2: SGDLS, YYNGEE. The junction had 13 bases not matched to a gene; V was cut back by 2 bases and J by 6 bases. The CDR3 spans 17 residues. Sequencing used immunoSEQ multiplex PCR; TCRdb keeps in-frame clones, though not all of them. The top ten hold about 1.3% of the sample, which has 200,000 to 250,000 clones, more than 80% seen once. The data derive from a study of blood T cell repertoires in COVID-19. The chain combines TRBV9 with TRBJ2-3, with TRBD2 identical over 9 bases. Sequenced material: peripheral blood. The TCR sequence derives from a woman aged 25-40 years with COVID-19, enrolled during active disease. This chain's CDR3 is CASSVLLGGTSMDTQYF. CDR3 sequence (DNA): TGTGCCAGCAGCGTTCTCCTCGGGGGGACTAGCATGGATACGCAGTATTTT.